The sample holds a few counts of the clone carrying this T cell receptor beta chain. This sample is part of a study of blood T cell repertoires in COVID-19. Study summary: Acute and convalescent COVID-19 specimens originated in the United States, Italy and Spain.

The method was immunoSEQ multiplex PCR; TCRdb's version includes in-frame clones alone and lacks a portion of them. The table records some 190,000 clones, about 78% of them present only once. This clonotype was sampled from a woman in her fifties or sixties with active or convalescent COVID-19. Sequencing input: peripheral blood.

The CDR3 loop is CSASGTATQYF. CDR3 bases: TGCAGTGCAAGTGGGACAGCAACGCAGTATTTT. The rearrangement uses TRBV20-1 and TRBJ2-3; 7 bases align to TRBD1. Looked up from germline, CDR1 is DFQATT and CDR2 is SNEGSKA (reference sequence). The CDR3 spans 11 residues. Trimming cost V 6 bases and J 9 bases; bases outside gene matches: 6.